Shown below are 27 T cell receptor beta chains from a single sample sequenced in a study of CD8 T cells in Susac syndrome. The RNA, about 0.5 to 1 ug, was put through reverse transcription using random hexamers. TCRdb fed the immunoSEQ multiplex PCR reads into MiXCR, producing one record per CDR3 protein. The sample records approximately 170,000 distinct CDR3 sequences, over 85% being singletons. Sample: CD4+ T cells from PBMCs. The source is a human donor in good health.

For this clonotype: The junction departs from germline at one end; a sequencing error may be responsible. The CDR3 bases are TGCAGTGCCGCCGCCGTTTGGGAAGCCTTCTTT. This translates into CSAAAVWEAFF. The V call is TRBV20-1, the J call TRBJ1-1; no clear D gene. The germline V gene has CDR1 DFQATT and CDR2 SNEGSKA (reference sequence). This CDR3 spans 11 amino acids.

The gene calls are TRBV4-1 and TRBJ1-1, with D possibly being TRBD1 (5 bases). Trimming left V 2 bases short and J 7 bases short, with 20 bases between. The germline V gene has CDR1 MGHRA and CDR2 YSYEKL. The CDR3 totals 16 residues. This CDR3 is CASSQNRDRGTHEAFF. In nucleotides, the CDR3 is TGCGCCAGCAGCCAAAACCGGGACCGAGGGACCCATGAAGCTTTCTTT.

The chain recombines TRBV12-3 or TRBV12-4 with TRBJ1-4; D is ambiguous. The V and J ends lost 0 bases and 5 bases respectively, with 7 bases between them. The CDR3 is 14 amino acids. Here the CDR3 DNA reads TGTGCCAGCAGTTTAGCTGGGGAGAATGAAAAACTGTTTTTT. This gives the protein CASSLAGENEKLFF.

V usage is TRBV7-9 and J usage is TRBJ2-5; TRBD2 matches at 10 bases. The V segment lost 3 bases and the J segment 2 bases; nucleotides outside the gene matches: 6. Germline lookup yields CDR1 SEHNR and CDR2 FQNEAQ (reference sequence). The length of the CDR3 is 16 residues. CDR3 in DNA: TGTGCCAGCAGCTTCGTTAGCGGGGGGCCTCAAGAGACCCAGTACTTC. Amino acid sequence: CASSFVSGGPQETQYF.

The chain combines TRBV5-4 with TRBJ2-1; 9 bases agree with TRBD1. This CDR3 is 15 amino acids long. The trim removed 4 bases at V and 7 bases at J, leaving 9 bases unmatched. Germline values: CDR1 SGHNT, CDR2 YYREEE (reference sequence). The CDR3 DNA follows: TGTGCCAGCAGCCCCCGGGACAGGGAAGGGAATGAGCAGTTCTTC. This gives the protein CASSPRDREGNEQFF.

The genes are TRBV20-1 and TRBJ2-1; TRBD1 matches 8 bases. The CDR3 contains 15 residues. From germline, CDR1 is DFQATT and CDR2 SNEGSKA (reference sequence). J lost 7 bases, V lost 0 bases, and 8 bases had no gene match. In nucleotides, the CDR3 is TGCAGTGCTAGAGACTCCAGGGGGCCGGGGAATGAGCAGTTCTTC. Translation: CSARDSRGPGNEQFF.

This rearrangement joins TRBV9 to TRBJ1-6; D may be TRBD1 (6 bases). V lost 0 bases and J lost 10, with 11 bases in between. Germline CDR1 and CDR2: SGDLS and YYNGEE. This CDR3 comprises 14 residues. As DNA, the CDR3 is TGTGCCAGCAGCGTAGAACAGGGAGGATCACCCCTCCACTTT. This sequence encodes CASSVEQGGSPLHF.

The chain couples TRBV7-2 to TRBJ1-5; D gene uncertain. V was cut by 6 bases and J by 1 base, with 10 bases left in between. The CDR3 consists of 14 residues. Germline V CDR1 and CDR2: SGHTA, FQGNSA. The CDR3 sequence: CASSLTSSNQPQHF. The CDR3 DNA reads TGTGCCAGCAGTTTAACATCGAGCAATCAGCCCCAGCATTTT.

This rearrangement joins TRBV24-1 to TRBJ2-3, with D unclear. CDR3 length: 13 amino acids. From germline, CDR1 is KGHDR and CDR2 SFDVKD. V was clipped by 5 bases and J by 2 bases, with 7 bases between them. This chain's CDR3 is CATSAQATDTQYF. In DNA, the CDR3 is TGTGCCACCAGTGCCCAGGCCACAGATACGCAGTATTTT.

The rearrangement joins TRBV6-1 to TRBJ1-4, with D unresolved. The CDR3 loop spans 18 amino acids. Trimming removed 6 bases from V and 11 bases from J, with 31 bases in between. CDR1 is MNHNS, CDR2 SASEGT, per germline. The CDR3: CASSPPGRPFAGIAKLFF. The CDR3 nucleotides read TGTGCCAGCAGCCCACCCGGGCGCCCTTTCGCCGGTATCGCTAAACTGTTTTTT.

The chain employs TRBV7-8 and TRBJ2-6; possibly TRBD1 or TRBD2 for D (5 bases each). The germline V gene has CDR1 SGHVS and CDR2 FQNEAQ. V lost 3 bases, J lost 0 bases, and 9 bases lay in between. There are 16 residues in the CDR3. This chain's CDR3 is CASSFWDRSGANVLTF. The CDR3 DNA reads TGTGCCAGCAGCTTTTGGGACCGCTCTGGGGCCAACGTCCTGACTTTC.

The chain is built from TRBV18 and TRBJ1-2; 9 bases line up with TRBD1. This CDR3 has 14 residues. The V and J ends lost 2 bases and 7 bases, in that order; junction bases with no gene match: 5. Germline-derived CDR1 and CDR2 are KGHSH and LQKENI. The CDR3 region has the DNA TGTGCCAGCTCACCAACCGGGACAGGGACTGGCTACACCTTC. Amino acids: CASSPTGTGTGYTF.

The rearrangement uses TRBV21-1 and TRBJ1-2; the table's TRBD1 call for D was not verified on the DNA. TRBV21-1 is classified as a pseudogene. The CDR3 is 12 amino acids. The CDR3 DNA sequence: TGTGCCAGCAAATGGGGACACTCTGGCTACACCTTC. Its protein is CASKWGHSGYTF.

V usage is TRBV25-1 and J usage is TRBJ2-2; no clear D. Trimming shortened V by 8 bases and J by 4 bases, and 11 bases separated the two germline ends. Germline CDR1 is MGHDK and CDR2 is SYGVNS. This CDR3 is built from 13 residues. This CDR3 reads CASSYGFTGELFF. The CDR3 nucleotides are TGTGCCAGCTCTTATGGATTCACCGGGGAGCTGTTTTTT. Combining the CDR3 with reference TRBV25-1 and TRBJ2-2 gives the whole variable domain EADIYQTPRYLVIGTGKKITLECSQTMGHDKMYWYQQDPGMELHLIHYSYGVNSTEKGDLSSESTVSRIRTEHFPLTLESARPSHTSQYLCASSYGFTGELFFGEGSRLTVL.

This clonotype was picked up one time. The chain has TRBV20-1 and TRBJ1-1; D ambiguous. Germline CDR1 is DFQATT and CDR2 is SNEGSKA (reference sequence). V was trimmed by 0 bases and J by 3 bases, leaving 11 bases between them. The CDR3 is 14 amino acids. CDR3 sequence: CSARDSTRDTEAFF. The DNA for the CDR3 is TGCAGTGCTAGAGATTCAACACGGGACACTGAAGCTTTCTTT.

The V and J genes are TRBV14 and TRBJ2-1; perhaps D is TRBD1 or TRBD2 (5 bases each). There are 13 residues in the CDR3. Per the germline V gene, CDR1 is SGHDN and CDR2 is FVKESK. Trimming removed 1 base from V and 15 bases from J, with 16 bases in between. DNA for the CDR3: TGTGCCAGCAGCCAAGCCCCCCAGGGACGGCCGTTCTTC. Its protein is CASSQAPQGRPFF.

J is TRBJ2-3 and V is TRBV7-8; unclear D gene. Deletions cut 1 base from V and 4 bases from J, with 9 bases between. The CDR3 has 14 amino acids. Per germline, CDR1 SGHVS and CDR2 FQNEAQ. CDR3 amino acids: CASSLVWGSDTQYF. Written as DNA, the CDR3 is TGTGCCAGCAGCTTAGTTTGGGGATCAGATACGCAGTATTTT.

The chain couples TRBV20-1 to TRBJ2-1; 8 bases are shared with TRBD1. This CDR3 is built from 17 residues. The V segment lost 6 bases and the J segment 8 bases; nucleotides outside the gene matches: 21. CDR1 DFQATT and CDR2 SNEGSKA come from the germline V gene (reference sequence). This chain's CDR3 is CSAATYRGRSGAHEQFF. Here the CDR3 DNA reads TGCAGTGCCGCTACCTACAGGGGGAGATCGGGAGCCCATGAGCAGTTCTTC.

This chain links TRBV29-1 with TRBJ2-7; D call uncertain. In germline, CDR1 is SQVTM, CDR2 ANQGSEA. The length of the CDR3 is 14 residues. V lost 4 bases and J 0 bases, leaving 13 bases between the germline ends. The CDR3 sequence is CSVASTTSSYEQYF. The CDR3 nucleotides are TGCAGCGTTGCATCGACAACAAGCTCCTACGAGCAGTACTTC.

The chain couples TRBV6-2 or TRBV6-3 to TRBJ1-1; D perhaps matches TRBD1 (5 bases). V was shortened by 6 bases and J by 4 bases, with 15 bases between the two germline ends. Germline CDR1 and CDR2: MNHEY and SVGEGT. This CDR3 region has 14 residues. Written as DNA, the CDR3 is TGTGCCAGCAGAACCGCAGGGTATGGCACTGAAGCTTTCTTT. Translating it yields CASRTAGYGTEAFF.

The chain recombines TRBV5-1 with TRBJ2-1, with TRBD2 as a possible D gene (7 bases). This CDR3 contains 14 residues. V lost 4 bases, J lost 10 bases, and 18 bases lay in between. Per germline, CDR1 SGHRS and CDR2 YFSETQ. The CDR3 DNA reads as TGCGCCAGCAGCCTCGGTGGCGGGGGCGGGGAGCAGTTCTTC. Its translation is CASSLGGGGGEQFF.

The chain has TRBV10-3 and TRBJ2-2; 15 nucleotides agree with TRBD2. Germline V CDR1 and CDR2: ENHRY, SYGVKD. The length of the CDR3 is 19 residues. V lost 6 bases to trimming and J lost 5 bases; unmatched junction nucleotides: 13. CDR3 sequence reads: CAISSGTSGGRWDTGELFF. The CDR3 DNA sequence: TGTGCCATCAGCTCCGGGACTAGCGGGGGGCGCTGGGATACCGGGGAGCTGTTTTTT.

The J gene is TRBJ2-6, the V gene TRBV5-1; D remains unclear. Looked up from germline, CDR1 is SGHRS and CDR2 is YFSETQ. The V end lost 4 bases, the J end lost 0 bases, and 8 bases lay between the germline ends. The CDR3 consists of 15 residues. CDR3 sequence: CASSPTDSGANVLTF. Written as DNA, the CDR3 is TGCGCCAGCAGCCCTACAGACTCTGGGGCCAACGTCCTGACTTTC.

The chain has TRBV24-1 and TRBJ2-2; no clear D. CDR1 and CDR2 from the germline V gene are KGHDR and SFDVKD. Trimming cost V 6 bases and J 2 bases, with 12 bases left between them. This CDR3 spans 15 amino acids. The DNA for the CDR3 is TGTGCCACCAGTTCTGTGGACGTTAACACCGGGGAGCTGTTTTTT. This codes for CATSSVDVNTGELFF.

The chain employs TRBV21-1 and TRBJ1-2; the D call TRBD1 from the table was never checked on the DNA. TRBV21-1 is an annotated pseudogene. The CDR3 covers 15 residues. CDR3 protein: CASSKDGRENYGYTF. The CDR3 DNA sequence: TGTGCCAGCAGCAAAGATGGCAGGGAGAACTATGGCTACACCTTC.

The CDR3 bases are TGTGCCAGCAGTTTACAGTCACCCGCTATTTTAGACGCAAACAATCAGCCCCAGCATTTT. Translating it yields CASSLQSPAILDANNQPQHF. The V call is TRBV27, the J call TRBJ1-5, with no clear D. The CDR3 sequence is 20 residues long. Trimming took off 2 bases at V and 3 bases at J, with 26 bases between the two ends. From germline, CDR1 is MNHEY and CDR2 SMNVEV (reference sequence).

CDR3 protein: CASSLVRVPRETQYF. The DNA of the CDR3 is TGCGCCAGCAGCTTGGTCCGGGTCCCCAGGGAGACCCAGTACTTC. The chain is built from TRBV5-1 and TRBJ2-5, with D unclear. Germline V gene sequence: CDR1 SGHRS, CDR2 YFSETQ. This CDR3 comprises 15 residues. The germline V and J ends were trimmed by 0 bases and 5 bases, with 14 bases remaining between them.